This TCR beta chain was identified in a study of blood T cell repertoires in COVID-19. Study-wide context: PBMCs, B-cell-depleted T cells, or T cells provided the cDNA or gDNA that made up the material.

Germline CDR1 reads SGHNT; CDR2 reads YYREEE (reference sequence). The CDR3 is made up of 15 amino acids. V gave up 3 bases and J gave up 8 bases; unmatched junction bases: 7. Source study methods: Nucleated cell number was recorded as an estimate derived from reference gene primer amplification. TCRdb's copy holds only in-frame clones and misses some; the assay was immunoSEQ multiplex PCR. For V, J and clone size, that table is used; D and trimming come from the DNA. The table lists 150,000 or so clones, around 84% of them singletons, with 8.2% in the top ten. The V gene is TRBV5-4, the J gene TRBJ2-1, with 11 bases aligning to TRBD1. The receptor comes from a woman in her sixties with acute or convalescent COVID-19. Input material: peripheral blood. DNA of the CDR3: TGTGCCAGCAGCTCTCCGGGACAGGGGGGTTATGAGCAGTTCTTC. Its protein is CASSSPGQGGYEQFF.